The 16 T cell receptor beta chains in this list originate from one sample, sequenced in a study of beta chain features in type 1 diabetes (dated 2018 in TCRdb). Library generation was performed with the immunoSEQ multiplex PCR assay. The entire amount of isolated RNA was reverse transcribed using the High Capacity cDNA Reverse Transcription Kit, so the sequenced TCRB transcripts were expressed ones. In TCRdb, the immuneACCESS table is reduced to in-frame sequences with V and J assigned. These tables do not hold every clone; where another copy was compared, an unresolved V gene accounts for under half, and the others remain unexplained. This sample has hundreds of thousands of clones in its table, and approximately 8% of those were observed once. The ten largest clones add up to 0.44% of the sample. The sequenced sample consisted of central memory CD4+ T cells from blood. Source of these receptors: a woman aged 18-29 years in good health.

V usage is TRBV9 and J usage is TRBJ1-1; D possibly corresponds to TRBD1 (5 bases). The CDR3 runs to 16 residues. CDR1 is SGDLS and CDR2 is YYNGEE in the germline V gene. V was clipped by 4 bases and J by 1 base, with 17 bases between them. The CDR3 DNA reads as TGTGCCAGCAGCCCCCCGGGGACCAGGACGAACACTGAAGCTTTCTTT. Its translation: CASSPPGTRTNTEAFF.

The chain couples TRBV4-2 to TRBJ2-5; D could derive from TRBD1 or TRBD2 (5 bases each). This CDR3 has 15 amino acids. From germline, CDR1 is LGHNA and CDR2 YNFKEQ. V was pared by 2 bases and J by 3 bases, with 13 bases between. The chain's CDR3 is CASSQSGTTKETQYF. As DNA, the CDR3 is TGTGCCAGCAGCCAATCCGGGACCACTAAAGAGACCCAGTACTTC.

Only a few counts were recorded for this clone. The CDR3 reads CASSPGQETQYF. CDR3 bases: TGTGCCAGCAGCCCGGGCCAAGAGACCCAGTACTTC. J is TRBJ2-5 and V is TRBV7-3, with D uncertain. In germline, CDR1 is SGHTA, CDR2 FQGTGA. CDR3 length: 12 amino acids. V lost 5 bases to trimming and J lost 1 base, with 5 bases between them.

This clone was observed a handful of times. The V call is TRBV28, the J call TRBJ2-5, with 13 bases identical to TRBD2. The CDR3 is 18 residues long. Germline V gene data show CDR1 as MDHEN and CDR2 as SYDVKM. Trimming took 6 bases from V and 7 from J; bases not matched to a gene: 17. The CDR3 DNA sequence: TGTGCCAGCAGCCTGCGGGGACGGGGGACTAGCGGGAAGGTGACCCAGTACTTC. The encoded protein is CASSLRGRGTSGKVTQYF.

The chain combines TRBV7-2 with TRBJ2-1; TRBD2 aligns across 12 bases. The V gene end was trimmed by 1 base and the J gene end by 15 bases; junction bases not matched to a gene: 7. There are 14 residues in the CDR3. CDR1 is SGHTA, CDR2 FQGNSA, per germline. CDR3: CASSLGLAGEGRFF. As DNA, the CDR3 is TGTGCCAGCAGCTTAGGACTAGCGGGAGAGGGGAGGTTCTTC. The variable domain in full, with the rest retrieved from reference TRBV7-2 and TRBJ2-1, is GAGVSQSPSNKVTEKGKDVELRCDPISGHTALYWYRQSLGQGLEFLIYFQGNSAPDKSGLPSDRFSAERTGGSVSTLTIQRTQQEDSAVYLCASSLGLAGEGRFFGPGTRLTVL.

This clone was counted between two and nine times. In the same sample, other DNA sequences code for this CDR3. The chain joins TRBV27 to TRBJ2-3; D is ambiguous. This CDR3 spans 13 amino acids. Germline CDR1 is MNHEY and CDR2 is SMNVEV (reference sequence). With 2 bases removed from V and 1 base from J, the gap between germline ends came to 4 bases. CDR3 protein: CASSLPGTDTQYF. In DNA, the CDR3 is TGTGCCAGCAGTTTACCCGGCACAGATACGCAGTATTTT.

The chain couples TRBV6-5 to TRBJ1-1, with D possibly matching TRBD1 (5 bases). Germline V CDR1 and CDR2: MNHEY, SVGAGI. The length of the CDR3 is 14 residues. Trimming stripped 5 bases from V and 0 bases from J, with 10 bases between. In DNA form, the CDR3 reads TGTGCCAGCAGTCGGGGGGAGCTGAACACTGAAGCTTTCTTT. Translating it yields CASSRGELNTEAFF.

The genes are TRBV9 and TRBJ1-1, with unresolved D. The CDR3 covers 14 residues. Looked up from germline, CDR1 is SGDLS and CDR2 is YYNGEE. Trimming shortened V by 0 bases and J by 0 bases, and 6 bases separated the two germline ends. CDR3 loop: CASSVGVVNTEAFF. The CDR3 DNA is TGTGCCAGCAGCGTAGGAGTAGTGAACACTGAAGCTTTCTTT.

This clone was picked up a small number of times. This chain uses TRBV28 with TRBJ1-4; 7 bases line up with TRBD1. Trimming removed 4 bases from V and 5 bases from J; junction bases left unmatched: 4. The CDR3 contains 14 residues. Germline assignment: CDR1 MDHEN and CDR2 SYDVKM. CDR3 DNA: TGTGCCAGCAGTTCCGGGACAGTAAATGAAAAACTGTTTTTT. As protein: CASSSGTVNEKLFF.

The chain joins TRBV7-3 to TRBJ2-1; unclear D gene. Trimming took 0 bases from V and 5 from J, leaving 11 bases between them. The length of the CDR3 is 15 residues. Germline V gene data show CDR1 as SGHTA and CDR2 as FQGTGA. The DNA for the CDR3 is TGTGCCAGCAGCTTAACAGCTTCGACCCACAATGAGCAGTTCTTC. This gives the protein CASSLTASTHNEQFF. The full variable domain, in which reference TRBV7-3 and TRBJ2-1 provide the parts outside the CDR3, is GAGVSQTPSNKVTEKGKYVELRCDPISGHTALYWYRQSLGQGPEFLIYFQGTGAADDSGLPNDRFFAVRPEGSVSTLKIQRTERGDSAVYLCASSLTASTHNEQFFGPGTRLTVL.

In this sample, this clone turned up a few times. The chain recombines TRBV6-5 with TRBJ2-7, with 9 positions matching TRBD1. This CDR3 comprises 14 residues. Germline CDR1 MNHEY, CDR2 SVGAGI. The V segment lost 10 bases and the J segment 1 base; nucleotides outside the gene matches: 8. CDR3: CATHDRGASYEQYF. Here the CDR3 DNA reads TGTGCCACCCATGACAGGGGGGCTTCCTACGAGCAGTACTTC.

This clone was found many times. The CDR3 is CASRHADWAGGRYNEQFF. In DNA form, the CDR3 reads TGTGCCAGCAGGCATGCCGATTGGGCAGGGGGTCGCTACAATGAGCAGTTCTTC. J is TRBJ2-1 and V is TRBV28; 7 bases line up with TRBD1. V lost 6 bases and J lost 3; bases outside the gene matches: 17. Germline V gene sequence: CDR1 MDHEN, CDR2 SYDVKM. The CDR3 sequence is 18 residues long.

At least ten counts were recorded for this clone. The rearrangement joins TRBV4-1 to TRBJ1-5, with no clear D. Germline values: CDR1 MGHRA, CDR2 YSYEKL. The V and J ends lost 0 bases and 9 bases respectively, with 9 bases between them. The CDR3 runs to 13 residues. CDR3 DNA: TGCGCCAGCAGCCAAGATTATCGTCTGCCCCAGCATTTT. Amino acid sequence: CASSQDYRLPQHF.

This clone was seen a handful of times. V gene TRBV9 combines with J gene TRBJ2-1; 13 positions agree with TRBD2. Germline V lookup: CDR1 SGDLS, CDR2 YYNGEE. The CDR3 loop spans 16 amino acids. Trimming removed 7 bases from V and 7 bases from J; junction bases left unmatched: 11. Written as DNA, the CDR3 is TGTGCCAGCTCAGCGGGACTAGCGGGAACTGGAAATGAGCAGTTCTTC. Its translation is CASSAGLAGTGNEQFF.

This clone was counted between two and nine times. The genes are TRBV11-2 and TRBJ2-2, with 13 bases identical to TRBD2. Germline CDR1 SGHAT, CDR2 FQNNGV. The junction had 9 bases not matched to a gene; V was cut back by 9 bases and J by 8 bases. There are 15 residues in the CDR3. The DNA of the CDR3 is TGTGCCAGTTCTTTACGGACTAGCGGGAGTGGGGAGCTGTTTTTT. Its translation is CASSLRTSGSGELFF.

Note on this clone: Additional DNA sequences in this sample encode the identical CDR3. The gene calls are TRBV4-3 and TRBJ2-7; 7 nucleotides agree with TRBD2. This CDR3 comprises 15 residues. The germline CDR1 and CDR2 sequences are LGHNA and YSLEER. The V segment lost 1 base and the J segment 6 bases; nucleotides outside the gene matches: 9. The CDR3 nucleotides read TGCGCCAGCAGCCAAGGCCGGGCGGGAGTATCCGAGCAGTACTTC. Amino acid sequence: CASSQGRAGVSEQYF.